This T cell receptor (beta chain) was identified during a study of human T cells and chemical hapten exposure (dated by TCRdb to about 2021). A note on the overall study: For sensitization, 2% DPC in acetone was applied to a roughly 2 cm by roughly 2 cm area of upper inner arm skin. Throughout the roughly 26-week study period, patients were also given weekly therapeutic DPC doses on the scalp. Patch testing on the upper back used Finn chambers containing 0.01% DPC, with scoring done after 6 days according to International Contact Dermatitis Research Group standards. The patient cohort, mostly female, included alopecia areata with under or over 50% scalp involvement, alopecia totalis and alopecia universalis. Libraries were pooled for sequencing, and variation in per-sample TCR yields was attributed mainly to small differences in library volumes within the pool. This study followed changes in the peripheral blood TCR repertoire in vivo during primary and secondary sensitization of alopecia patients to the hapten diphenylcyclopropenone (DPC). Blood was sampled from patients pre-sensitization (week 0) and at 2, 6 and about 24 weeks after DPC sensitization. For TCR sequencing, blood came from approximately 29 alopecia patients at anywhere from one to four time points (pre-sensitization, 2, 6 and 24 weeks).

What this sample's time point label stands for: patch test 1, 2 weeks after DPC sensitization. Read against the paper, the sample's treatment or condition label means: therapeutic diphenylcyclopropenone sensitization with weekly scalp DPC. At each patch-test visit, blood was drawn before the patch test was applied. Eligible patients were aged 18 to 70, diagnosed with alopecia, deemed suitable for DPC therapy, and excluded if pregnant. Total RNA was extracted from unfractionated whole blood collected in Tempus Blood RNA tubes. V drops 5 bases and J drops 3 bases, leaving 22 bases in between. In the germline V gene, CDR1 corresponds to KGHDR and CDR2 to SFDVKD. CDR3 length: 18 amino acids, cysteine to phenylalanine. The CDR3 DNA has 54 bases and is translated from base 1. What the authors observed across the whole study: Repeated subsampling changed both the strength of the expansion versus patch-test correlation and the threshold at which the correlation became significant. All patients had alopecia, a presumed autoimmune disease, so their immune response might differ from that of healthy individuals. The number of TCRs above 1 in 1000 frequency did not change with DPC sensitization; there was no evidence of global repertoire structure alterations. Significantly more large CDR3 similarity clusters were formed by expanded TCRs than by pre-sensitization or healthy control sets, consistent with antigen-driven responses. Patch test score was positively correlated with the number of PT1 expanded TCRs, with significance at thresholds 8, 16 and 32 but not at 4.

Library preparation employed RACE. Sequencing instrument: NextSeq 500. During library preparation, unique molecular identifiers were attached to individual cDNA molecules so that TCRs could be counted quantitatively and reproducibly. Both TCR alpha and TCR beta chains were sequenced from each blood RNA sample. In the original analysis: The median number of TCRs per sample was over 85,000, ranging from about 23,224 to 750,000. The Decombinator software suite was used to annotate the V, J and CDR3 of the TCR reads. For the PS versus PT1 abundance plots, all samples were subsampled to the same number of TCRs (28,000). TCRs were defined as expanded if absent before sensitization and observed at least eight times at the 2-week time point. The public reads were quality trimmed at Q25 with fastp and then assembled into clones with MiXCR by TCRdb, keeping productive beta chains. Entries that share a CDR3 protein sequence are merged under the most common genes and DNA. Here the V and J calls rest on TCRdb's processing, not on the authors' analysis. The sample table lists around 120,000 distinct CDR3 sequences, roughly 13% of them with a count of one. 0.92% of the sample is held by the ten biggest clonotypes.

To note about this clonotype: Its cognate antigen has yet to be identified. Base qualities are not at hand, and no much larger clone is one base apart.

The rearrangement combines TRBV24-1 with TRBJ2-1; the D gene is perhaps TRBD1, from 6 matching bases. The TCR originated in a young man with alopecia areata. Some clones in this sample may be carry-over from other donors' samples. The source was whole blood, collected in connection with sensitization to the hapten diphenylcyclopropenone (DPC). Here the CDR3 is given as CATSGRDTTQGVYNEQFF. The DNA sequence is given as TGTGCCACCAGTGGCCGGGACACTACACAAGGGGTCTACAATGAGCAGTTCTTC.